This TCR beta chain was captured by sequencing in a study of blood T cell repertoires in COVID-19 (dated by TCRdb to about 2020). About the study as a whole: Samples from collaborators originated in the United States, Italy and Spain and spanned both the acute and convalescent phases of COVID-19. The material from the prospective study consisted of cDNA or gDNA derived from T cells, B-cell-depleted T cells, or PBMCs. Subjects who had been exposed to COVID-19, were actively infected with it, or had recovered from it provided the deeply sampled blood TCRbeta repertoires that made up the dataset. The repertoires were made available in a free public database intended to serve as a resource for research on the immune response to SARS-CoV-2. The samples were drawn from two sources: the first 160 participants of the ongoing ImmuneRACE study, and over 950 subjects contributed by 6 global collaborators. Sample metadata almost always included a de-identified subject ID, COVID-19 status, age in years and sex. Where available, HLA class I and class II types were obtained from metadata supplied by the sample provider rather than from assay-based typing. What the authors observed across the whole study: Clinical and demographic metadata were provided uncurated, with the amount varying by source and participant.

Collaborating institutions collected whole blood in K2EDTA tubes following their own protocols. For TCRbeta analysis, collaborators shipped samples as frozen whole blood, isolated PBMCs, or DNA extracted from either of those sample types. The immunoSEQ Assay, a bias-controlled multiplex PCR, was used to amplify TCRbeta CDR3 regions from genomic DNA. The authors' pipeline ran thus. Within the assay, amplification of reference gene primers was used to estimate how many nucleated cells each sample contained. To quantify the absolute abundance of each unique TCRbeta CDR3 rearrangement, sequence reads were collapsed and filtered. For each sample, productive Simpson clonality was calculated as the square root of Simpson's diversity index over productive rearrangements. The table comes from immuneACCESS by way of TCRdb, which keeps in-frame sequences with V and J called. Part of the clones is missing from these tables; in studies checked, under half for an unresolved V gene and the rest for unknown reasons. V and J calls plus clone size are reproduced from that table; the DNA served to infer D and trimming. A total of about 410,000 clones appear in this sample, around 86% of them only once. The ten largest make up about 1.5% of the sample.

The V and J ends are trimmed by 3 bases and 0 bases, leaving 11 bases between them. Looking up the germline V gene (reference sequence) yields CDR1 SEHNR and CDR2 FQNEAQ. From cysteine to phenylalanine, the CDR3 is 16 amino acids long. Of all the DNA, just the CDR3 is kept, 48 bases in frame from base 1. Comment on this clone: It has no known antigen specificity. No base quality values were provided; no much bigger clone lies one nucleotide off.

This clonotype originated in a young woman with active or convalescent COVID-19. The sequence joins TRBV7-9 to TRBJ2-2, and the D gene may be TRBD1, 5 bases matching. The specimen was peripheral blood. The CDR3 is CASSFHRNPNTGELFF. The nucleotides are TGTGCCAGCAGCTTTCACAGGAACCCGAACACCGGGGAGCTGTTTTTT.